This T cell receptor beta chain was retrieved from a study of blood T cells in healthy people across ages. Study results and caveats: Per million T cells, TCR beta diversity dropped about linearly as age rose. With naive T cell percentage, TCR beta diversity showed a strong correlation. The unknown donor CMV status may have confounded expanded clonotype changes.

In regard to this clonotype: Its antigen is unidentified.

A second PCR, run for roughly 7 to 12 cycles, used a sample-barcoded 5' primer plus a J-beta primer mix. All samples yielded 2.5 million or more CDR3-containing paired-end reads. TCRdb ran MiXCR on the 5' RACE reads and lists one entry per CDR3 protein. Here the sample spans 650,000 to 950,000 distinct CDR3 sequences, roughly 44% being singletons. Germline CDR1 and CDR2: SGHRS and YFSETQ. The CDR3 loop spans 14 amino acids. Trimming cost V 0 bases and J 1 base, with 8 bases left between them. Sequencing was done on a sample of blood. The rearrangement uses TRBV5-1 and TRBJ2-7; no reliable D call. The TCR sequence derives from a man in his 60s in good health. The CDR3 here is CASSLGQISYEQYF. The CDR3 DNA reads as TGCGCCAGCAGCTTGGGCCAGATTTCCTACGAGCAGTACTTC.